This TCR beta chain was found in a study of blood T cells in healthy people across ages. Study-wide findings and caveats: Unsorted PBMCs prevented conclusive naive versus antigen-experienced comparison. Greater diversity and more naive CD4+ cells were seen in long-lived donors than in aged donors.

A J-beta primer mix and a sample-barcoded 5' primer were used in a second PCR of roughly 7 to 12 cycles. Every single cDNA molecule received a tag from a template-switch adaptor with 12 random nucleotides. TCRdb redid the calling of the 5' RACE reads with MiXCR, one entry per CDR3 protein. The sample contains 800,000 to 900,000 distinct CDR3 sequences, around 62% of which appear only once. The authors extracted at least 6 micrograms of total RNA per sample. This clonotype was observed once. Its matching antigen is unknown. Material: blood. The TCR sequence derives from a man aged 30 to 39 in good health.

The CDR3: CASSEGGTGLYTF. The CDR3 DNA reads TGTGCCAGCAGTGAAGGGGGGACGGGCTTGTACACCTTC. V is TRBV6-1 and J is TRBJ1-2; tentative D call: TRBD1 (5 bases). V dropped 1 base and J dropped 11 bases, with 14 bases sitting between them. The CDR3 runs 13 residues. Germline V gene lookup returns CDR1 MNHNS and CDR2 SASEGT.